Shown below are 24 T cell receptor beta chains from a single sample sequenced in a study of cytomegalovirus exposure and HLA in healthy donors. This table comes from immunoSEQ multiplex PCR, and its TCRdb copy is limited to in-frame clones, with some not included. The data hold tens of thousands of clones, with around 89% observed a single time. The sample was PBMCs. The receptor source for this set is a woman aged 18-35 years in good health and CMV-seronegative.

This clone was observed a single time. This sequence joins TRBV28 and TRBJ1-2; 8 bases line up with TRBD1. The CDR3 totals 14 residues. Looked up from germline, CDR1 is MDHEN and CDR2 is SYDVKM. V shed 4 bases and J 4 bases; nucleotides not matched to a gene: 5. This chain's CDR3 is CASSSGQGGYGYTF. The CDR3 bases are TGTGCCAGCAGTTCCGGACAGGGCGGCTATGGCTACACCTTC.

The rearrangement joins TRBV6-5 to TRBJ1-1; 10 positions agree with TRBD1. Per germline, CDR1 MNHEY and CDR2 SVGAGI. This CDR3 is built from 16 residues. The junction had 10 bases not matched to a gene; V was cut back by 4 bases and J by 5 bases. The CDR3 DNA reads TGTGCCAGCAGTTCTGGGACAGGGGTAGGTATTACTGAAGCTTTCTTT. It yields the protein CASSSGTGVGITEAFF.

This chain links TRBV2 with TRBJ1-1; maybe TRBD1 (5 bases). CDR3 length: 13 residues. Trimming took 7 bases from V and 0 from J, leaving 9 bases between them. Germline loops: CDR1 SNHLY, CDR2 FYNNEI. The chain's CDR3 is CASTTEMNTEAFF. CDR3 bases: TGTGCCAGCACGACAGAGATGAACACTGAAGCTTTCTTT.

The chain has TRBV5-6 and TRBJ2-7; 11 nucleotides line up with TRBD2. The CDR3 contains 15 residues. In germline, CDR1 is SGHDT, CDR2 YYEEEE. After removal of 2 bases from V and 2 bases from J, the junction contained 3 bases not matched to a gene. CDR3: CASSLLAGDPYEQYF. DNA for the CDR3: TGTGCCAGCAGCTTACTAGCGGGAGATCCCTACGAGCAGTACTTC.

The chain employs TRBV4-1 and TRBJ1-5; D gene uncertain. CDR1 is MGHRA and CDR2 is YSYEKL in the germline V gene. CDR3 length equals 15 residues. Trimming shortened V by 4 bases and J by 3 bases, and 13 bases separated the two germline ends. CDR3 loop: CASSLAGLPNQPQHF. The CDR3 DNA follows: TGCGCCAGCAGCCTTGCCGGGTTGCCCAATCAGCCCCAGCATTTT.

This clone was observed a single time. The chain employs TRBV6-1 and TRBJ1-2; D possibly corresponds to TRBD1 (6 bases). Trimming removed 1 base at V and 8 bases at J, with 17 bases between. The germline V gene encodes CDR1 MNHNS and CDR2 SASEGT. This CDR3 region has 15 residues. The CDR3 is CASSEVGSRGLGYTF. The CDR3 DNA reads TGTGCCAGCAGTGAAGTGGGGTCCAGGGGTCTGGGCTACACCTTC.

This clone was found once. The rearrangement uses TRBV7-9 and TRBJ2-5; TRBD1 agrees at 7 bases. With 1 base clipped from V and 4 bases from J, the junction kept 12 bases outside the gene matches. Germline assignment: CDR1 SEHNR and CDR2 FQNEAQ (reference sequence). The CDR3 runs 17 residues. CDR3 DNA: TGTGCCAGCAGCTTAGATGGTAACAGGGGAACCGGAGAGACCCAGTACTTC. Its translation is CASSLDGNRGTGETQYF. The variable domain in full, completed from reference TRBV7-9 and TRBJ2-5, reads DTGVSQNPRHKITKRGQNVTFRCDPISEHNRLYWYRQTLGQGPEFLTYFQNEAQLEKSRLLSDRFSAERPKGSFSTLEIQRTEQGDSAMYLCASSLDGNRGTGETQYFGPGTRLLVL.

V usage is TRBV27 and J usage is TRBJ2-5; 10 bases map to TRBD1. The CDR3 extends over 15 amino acids. CDR1 is MNHEY and CDR2 is SMNVEV in the germline V gene (reference sequence). J lost 5 bases, V lost 5 bases, and 8 bases had no gene match. In nucleotides, the CDR3 is TGTGCCAGCAGTAAGGGACAGGGGATGGGGGAGACCCAGTACTTC. It is translated as CASSKGQGMGETQYF.

The chain carries TRBV6-5 and TRBJ1-5, with D unclear. The germline V gene encodes CDR1 MNHEY and CDR2 SVGAGI. CDR3 length: 15 residues. Trimming left V 5 bases short and J 4 bases short, with 15 bases between. The DNA of the CDR3 is TGTGCCAGCAGTACGGGAGGACTGGGAAATCAGCCCCAGCATTTT. This sequence encodes CASSTGGLGNQPQHF.

The V and J genes are TRBV7-9 and TRBJ2-3, with TRBD2 matching over 14 bases. The V and J ends lost 5 bases and 7 bases, in that order; junction bases with no gene match: 5. Germline-derived CDR1 and CDR2 are SEHNR and FQNEAQ (reference sequence). CDR3 size: 15 residues. In nucleotides, the CDR3 is TGTGCCAGCAGCGGGGGACTAGCGGGAGTAAATACGCAGTATTTT. This codes for CASSGGLAGVNTQYF.

For this clone: Other DNA sequences from this sample encode an identical CDR3 as well. The chain links TRBV19 to TRBJ2-7; 8 positions match TRBD2. Trimming at V came to 4 bases and at J to 3 bases, leaving 5 bases not matched to a gene. This CDR3 spans 14 amino acids. Germline V CDR1 and CDR2: LNHDA, SQIVND (reference sequence). The CDR3 is CASSTLAGYYEQYF. CDR3 sequence (DNA): TGTGCCAGTAGTACTTTAGCGGGGTACTACGAGCAGTACTTC.

The chain uses TRBV7-9 and TRBJ1-1; unclear D gene. The germline V gene encodes CDR1 SEHNR and CDR2 FQNEAQ (reference sequence). This CDR3 contains 11 residues. Trimming shortened V by 3 bases and J by 6 bases, and 5 bases separated the two germline ends. In DNA, the CDR3 is TGTGCCAGCAGCTTTATCCCTGAAGCTTTCTTT. It encodes CASSFIPEAFF.

This sequence joins TRBV5-1 and TRBJ2-5; TRBD2 matches at 10 bases. The CDR3 spans 17 residues. V shed 7 bases and J 4 bases; nucleotides not matched to a gene: 16. Germline CDR1 is SGHRS and CDR2 is YFSETQ. In DNA, the CDR3 is TGCGCCAGCGCCCCGGAGCGGGGGGGCGGGTCGGGAGAGACCCAGTACTTC. Protein sequence: CASAPERGGGSGETQYF.

V and J are TRBV6-1 and TRBJ1-6, with no clear D. The CDR3 sequence is 15 residues long. Trimming cost V 8 bases and J 0 bases, with 11 bases left between them. Germline assignment: CDR1 MNHNS and CDR2 SASEGT. This CDR3 reads CASLLESSYNSPLHF. The CDR3 nucleotides read TGTGCCAGCCTCCTCGAGAGCTCCTATAATTCACCCCTCCACTTT.

The chain combines TRBV29-1 with TRBJ1-1, with TRBD1 matching over 8 bases. In germline, CDR1 is SQVTM, CDR2 ANQGSEA. Trimming took 6 bases from V and 1 from J; bases not matched to a gene: 7. The CDR3 loop spans 14 amino acids. In DNA form, the CDR3 reads TGCAGCGTCGCCCAGGGGGCCAGGAACACTGAAGCTTTCTTT. Translation gives CSVAQGARNTEAFF.

The genes are TRBV6-5 and TRBJ2-7, with 9 positions matching TRBD2. This CDR3 comprises 15 residues. CDR1 and CDR2 from the germline V gene are MNHEY and SVGAGI. V trimming: 4 bases; J trimming: 3 bases; junction bases outside the gene matches: 7. The CDR3 DNA reads TGTGCCAGCAGTTCCCCTAGCGGGAAGGGCTACGAGCAGTACTTC. Translating it yields CASSSPSGKGYEQYF.

The V gene is TRBV28, the J gene TRBJ2-7; 12 bases align to TRBD2. Germline trimming cut 1 base from V and 9 bases from J; bases unmatched to any gene: 13. There are 17 residues in the CDR3. Per the germline V gene, CDR1 is MDHEN and CDR2 is SYDVKM. CDR3 sequence: CASSLSFGPSGRVGQYF. The CDR3 nucleotides are TGTGCCAGCAGTTTATCCTTCGGTCCTAGCGGGAGGGTCGGGCAGTACTTC.

This chain joins TRBV7-9 and TRBJ2-2, with 7 bases matching TRBD1. This CDR3 is built from 18 residues. Trimming cost V 1 base and J 5 bases; bases outside gene matches: 13. Germline CDR1 is SEHNR and CDR2 is FQNEAQ (reference sequence). The CDR3 DNA follows: TGTGCCAGCAGCTTAGTCAAGTTGGAGACAGGGTTAACCGGGGAGCTGTTTTTT. Translated, it gives CASSLVKLETGLTGELFF.

The rearrangement links TRBV18 to TRBJ1-3, with unresolved D. The CDR3 has 14 residues. Germline V gene lookup returns CDR1 KGHSH and CDR2 LQKENI. Between the trimmed V and J ends, which lost 6 bases and 0 bases, there was a span of 9 bases. The CDR3 sequence is CASSPADSGNTIYF. Written as DNA, the CDR3 is TGTGCCAGCTCCCCCGCGGACTCTGGAAACACCATATATTTT.

This chain joins TRBV5-1 and TRBJ1-2; possibly TRBD1 for D (5 bases). CDR3 length equals 15 residues. Germline V gene data show CDR1 as SGHRS and CDR2 as YFSETQ. Trimming stripped 4 bases from V and 0 bases from J, with 13 bases between. The CDR3 nucleotides read TGCGCCAGCAGCCAGGGTGTTTTCGCTAACTATGGCTACACCTTC. Its translation is CASSQGVFANYGYTF.

This chain connects TRBV2 to TRBJ2-3; 9 nucleotides agree with TRBD2. The trim removed 4 bases at V and 3 bases at J, leaving 5 bases unmatched. Germline CDR1 and CDR2: SNHLY and FYNNEI. The CDR3 runs 15 residues. CDR3 residues: CASSGPAGGTDTQYF. CDR3 nucleotide sequence: TGTGCCAGCAGTGGCCCAGCGGGAGGTACAGATACGCAGTATTTT.

The gene calls are TRBV4-1 and TRBJ1-2; no firm D call. Germline CDR1 MGHRA, CDR2 YSYEKL. The CDR3 is 13 residues long. Trimming removed 1 base from V and 0 bases from J, with 3 bases in between. CDR3 sequence: CASSQVTNYGYTF. CDR3 DNA: TGCGCCAGCAGCCAAGTCACTAACTATGGCTACACCTTC.

This chain uses TRBV5-4 with TRBJ2-1; 10 bases are shared with TRBD2. This CDR3 has 16 residues. Per germline, CDR1 SGHNT and CDR2 YYREEE (reference sequence). The ends lost 4 bases at V and 6 bases at J; junction bases unmatched: 10. CDR3 residues: CASSHLSGRAINEQFF. Here the CDR3 DNA reads TGTGCCAGCAGCCACCTCAGCGGGAGGGCCATCAATGAGCAGTTCTTC.

The V gene is TRBV11-2, the J gene TRBJ1-2; D is ambiguous. Germline CDR1 and CDR2: SGHAT and FQNNGV. CDR3 size: 16 residues. Trimming cost V 6 bases and J 3 bases, with 20 bases left between them. The CDR3 nucleotides are TGTGCCAGCAGACAGCAGAACTCCGTGTCCGACTATGGCTACACCTTC. Amino acid sequence: CASRQQNSVSDYGYTF.